This T cell receptor beta chain was obtained from a study of PD-1 blockade in mismatch repair-deficient tumors (TCRdb year 2017). Regarding the complete study: Between late 2013 and 2016, the trial enrolled roughly 86 consecutive patients with some twelve types of mismatch repair-deficient cancer, all of whom had received prior treatment and were progressing. Tumor-associated T cell clones in the peripheral blood of patients responding to PD-1 blockade were tracked using deep sequencing of TCR CDR3 regions.

About this clone: Its antigen target is currently unknown. The sample holds no much larger clone one base away, and base qualities are not on file.

Library generation was performed with the immunoSEQ multiplex PCR assay. As stored in TCRdb, this immuneACCESS dataset retains in-frame rearrangements with V and J assigned. A fraction of the clones does not appear; measured against another copy, unresolved V genes explain less than half of the discrepancy, and the remainder lacks a known reason. The sample has approximately 120,000 clones on record, around 86% of them singletons. Of the sample, less than 15% is held by the ten largest clones. Its CDR3 holds 15 amino acids, cysteine through phenylalanine. The only DNA kept is the CDR3, 45 bases in frame from the first base. The V end gives up 4 bases and the J end 1 base, leaving 2 bases in the junction not matched to a gene. Based on the germline V gene, the CDR1 and CDR2 sequences are SGHDN and FVKESK. Mismatch repair deficiency in every enrolled patient was established by polymerase chain reaction or immunohistochemistry. TCR sequencing was performed for a few patients who responded to pembrolizumab therapy. In the phase II trial, pembrolizumab PD-1 blockade was tested prospectively in advanced mismatch repair-deficient cancers, no matter which tissue of origin the cancers came from. Serial peripheral blood T cell samples were collected before and at multiple times after starting PD-1 blockade. The timing of each blood sample was reported as weeks after the first dose of pembrolizumab.

Results and caveats for the whole study, not just this receptor: After pembrolizumab, tumor-resident clones, which were often undetectable in blood before treatment, expanded rapidly and then contracted, generally ahead of radiologic responses.

Sequences were derived from peripheral blood, sampled 44 weeks after starting pembrolizumab. The chain couples TRBV14 to TRBJ2-3, with TRBD1 matching 10 junction bases. The receptor comes from an adult with mismatch repair-deficient cancer. The CDR3 protein: CASSLGQGGTDTQYF. The DNA sequence follows: TGTGCCAGCAGCCTTGGACAGGGGGGCACAGATACGCAGTATTTT.